This T cell receptor (beta chain) was captured in a study of T cell responses to AZD1222 COVID-19 vaccine. General study findings and limits: After two AZD1222 doses, spike-specific TCR breadth and depth rose versus day 0. Only after the peak T cell response were repertoires sampled. Close to half of spike-specific TCRs reportedly recognize unmutated variant regions.

As to this clone: The antigen is undetermined.

Sequenced by immunoSEQ multiplex PCR; TCRdb stores in-frame clones only, minus some. This table has 40,000 to 60,000 clones, approximately 79% appearing once. The specimen was peripheral blood, collected on day 0 of MenACWY control vaccination. This clonotype originated in an adult in good health.

The CDR3 region has the DNA TGCGCCAGCAGCTTGGGGGGCTCAACTAATGAAAAACTGTTTTTT. Translated, it gives CASSLGGSTNEKLFF. This chain connects TRBV5-1 to TRBJ1-4, with D possibly being TRBD1 (5 bases). Trimming took 0 bases from V and 0 from J, leaving 6 bases between them. Germline V lookup: CDR1 SGHRS, CDR2 YFSETQ. The CDR3 extends over 15 amino acids.